This TCR beta chain was found in a study of beta chain features in type 1 diabetes. This CDR3 spans 13 amino acids. J lost 5 bases, V lost 6 bases, and 6 bases had no gene match. Per germline, CDR1 MNHEY and CDR2 SMNVEV (reference sequence). Reverse transcription of all isolated RNA meant that expressed TCRB transcripts were sequenced. Sequencing was performed with immunoSEQ multiplex PCR; in TCRdb, only in-frame clones are kept and a portion is missing. This table has 200,000 to 250,000 clones, roughly 9.6% appearing once. The sample was naive CD4+ T cells from blood. The receptor comes from a woman aged 18-35 years in good health. This chain connects TRBV27 to TRBJ1-1, with TRBD1 identical over 7 bases. Written as DNA, the CDR3 is TGTGCCAGCAGACGACAGGGTGAGACTGAAGCTTTCTTT. Amino acids: CASRRQGETEAFF.